This T cell receptor beta chain was profiled in a study of T cells in narcolepsy. Sequencing used immunoSEQ multiplex PCR; TCRdb keeps in-frame clones, though not all of them. The sample shows around 30,000 clones, under 90% of them seen only once. Trimming cost V 0 bases and J 3 bases, with 12 bases left between them. CDR1 SGHRS and CDR2 YFSETQ come from the germline V gene. The CDR3 extends over 16 amino acids. V gene TRBV5-1 combines with J gene TRBJ2-2; TRBD2 might be the D (6 bases). This clonotype originated in a human donor with narcolepsy. The sequenced material came from CD45RA- memory CD4+ T cells from PBMCs. CDR3 residues: CASSLGAREDTGELFF. In DNA form, the CDR3 reads TGCGCCAGCAGCTTGGGAGCCAGGGAGGACACCGGGGAGCTGTTTTTT.